Presented here are 21 T cell receptor beta chains from one specimen sequenced in a study of beta chain features in type 1 diabetes. General study points: When Type 1 diabetes patients were examined, their TCRB CDR3s proved moderately but significantly shorter in all four CD4+ subsets.

Their cognate antigens are unknown. Expressed TCRB transcripts were sequenced after all isolated RNA was converted to cDNA. This table comes from immunoSEQ multiplex PCR, and its TCRdb copy is limited to in-frame clones, with some not included. The table shows approximately 150,000 clones, with roughly 59% occurring only once. The specimen sequenced was naive CD4+ T cells from blood. All receptors derive from a man aged 25 to 40 with type 1 diabetes.

The rearrangement uses TRBV7-2 and TRBJ2-3; D possibly corresponds to TRBD1 (6 bases). Germline assignment: CDR1 SGHTA and CDR2 FQGNSA. This CDR3 region has 14 residues. V was cut by 6 bases and J by 2 bases, with 12 bases left in between. The CDR3, as DNA: TGTGCCAGCAGTCGAGGACAGTACACAGATACGCAGTATTTT. Its protein is CASSRGQYTDTQYF. The whole variable domain, filled in from reference TRBV7-2 and TRBJ2-3, reads GAGVSQSPSNKVTEKGKDVELRCDPISGHTALYWYRQSLGQGLEFLIYFQGNSAPDKSGLPSDRFSAERTGGSVSTLTIQRTQQEDSAVYLCASSRGQYTDTQYFGPGTRLTVL.

This sequence joins TRBV7-2 and TRBJ2-7; D unresolved. V lost 5 bases and J lost 9, with 11 bases in between. There are 11 residues in the CDR3. Germline CDR1 reads SGHTA; CDR2 reads FQGNSA. CDR3 nucleotides: TGTGCCAGCAGCCCGGCGGAAGCGCAGTACTTC. The encoded protein is CASSPAEAQYF.

This chain joins TRBV6-5 and TRBJ1-1; the match to TRBD1 covers 7 bases. J was trimmed by 5 bases and V by 2 bases; bases with no gene match: 5. Germline V gene sequence: CDR1 MNHEY, CDR2 SVGAGI. The CDR3 totals 14 residues. CDR3 region: CASSYQGGSTEAFF. CDR3 DNA: TGTGCCAGCAGTTACCAGGGGGGAAGTACTGAAGCTTTCTTT.

J is TRBJ2-5 and V is TRBV7-9, with unresolved D. This CDR3 has 12 residues. V was clipped by 4 bases and J by 5 bases, with 8 bases between them. Germline V gives CDR1 SEHNR, CDR2 FQNEAQ (reference sequence). The CDR3 here is CASSWWQETQYF. The DNA of the CDR3 is TGTGCCAGCAGCTGGTGGCAGGAGACCCAGTACTTC.

Only a few counts were recorded for this clone. The rearrangement links TRBV7-2 to TRBJ1-6, with 7 nucleotides matching TRBD1. With 2 bases clipped from V and 7 bases from J, the junction kept 14 bases outside the gene matches. The length of the CDR3 is 18 residues. Germline V gives CDR1 SGHTA, CDR2 FQGNSA. CDR3 protein: CASSLRGQVAVVNSPLHF. The CDR3 nucleotides read TGTGCCAGCAGCTTACGCGGACAGGTCGCGGTGGTGAATTCACCCCTCCACTTT.

V gene TRBV7-8 combines with J gene TRBJ2-1; possibly TRBD2 for D (5 bases). Germline lookup yields CDR1 SGHVS and CDR2 FQNEAQ. The CDR3 has 16 residues. V lost 5 bases to trimming and J lost 3 bases, with 17 bases between them. CDR3 DNA: TGTGCCAGCAGCCCCCTTGGGGTAGCGCTCTACAATGAGCAGTTCTTC. Amino acids: CASSPLGVALYNEQFF.

The chain is built from TRBV28 and TRBJ2-5; 8 nucleotides line up with TRBD1. The length of the CDR3 is 15 residues. Losses at the gene ends were 6 bases for V and 6 bases for J; bases not matched to a gene: 12. The V gene's germline CDR1 is MDHEN and CDR2 SYDVKM. The CDR3 DNA sequence: TGTGCCAGCAGCACCGCCCGACAGGGGTCAAAGACCCAGTACTTC. Encoded protein: CASSTARQGSKTQYF.

The J gene is TRBJ2-5, the V gene TRBV7-2; TRBD1 or TRBD2 may be the D gene (5 bases each). CDR1 is SGHTA, CDR2 FQGNSA, per germline. The V end lost 5 bases, the J end lost 3 bases, and 10 bases lay between the germline ends. CDR3 length equals 13 residues. The CDR3 loop reads CASSRGREETQYF. The CDR3 coding sequence is TGTGCCAGCAGCCGGGGCAGGGAAGAGACCCAGTACTTC.

This clone has a single count. The chain recombines TRBV27 with TRBJ2-3; D tentatively fits TRBD1 or TRBD2 (5 bases each). Per the germline V gene, CDR1 is MNHEY and CDR2 is SMNVEV (reference sequence). V shed 4 bases and J shed 4 bases, with 18 bases lying between them. The CDR3 runs 16 residues. Here the CDR3 DNA reads TGTGCCAGCAGTTCCGAGGGGCAGGGCGGCGCAGATACGCAGTATTTT. Protein sequence: CASSSEGQGGADTQYF.

This chain connects TRBV18 to TRBJ1-5; D not resolved. The V and J ends lost 0 bases and 2 bases respectively, with 8 bases between them. The CDR3 consists of 15 residues. CDR1 and CDR2 (germline): KGHSH, LQKENI. This chain's CDR3 is CASSPPGLGNQPQHF. CDR3 sequence (DNA): TGTGCCAGCTCACCACCGGGTTTGGGCAATCAGCCCCAGCATTTT.

This clone was seen a few times. The chain employs TRBV5-1 and TRBJ2-5; 7 nucleotides line up with TRBD2. The CDR3 totals 14 residues. V gave up 2 bases and J gave up 2 bases; unmatched junction bases: 3. Germline loops: CDR1 SGHRS, CDR2 YFSETQ. The CDR3 nucleotides are TGCGCCAGCAGCTTTTCGGGGGGTCAAGAGACCCAGTACTTC. Translated: CASSFSGGQETQYF.

The genes are TRBV29-1 and TRBJ1-5; perhaps TRBD1 as D (6 bases). The CDR3 covers 12 residues. Germline lookup yields CDR1 SQVTM and CDR2 ANQGSEA. Trimming cost V 4 bases and J 5 bases, with 9 bases left between them. The chain's CDR3 is CSVGTEYQPQHF. The DNA of the CDR3 is TGCAGCGTTGGGACAGAGTATCAGCCCCAGCATTTT.

This clone was counted only a few times. V is TRBV15 and J is TRBJ2-1, with D possibly matching TRBD1 (6 bases). This CDR3 comprises 14 residues. Germline CDR1 LNHNV, CDR2 YYDKDF (reference sequence). Trimming left V 4 bases short and J 6 bases short, with 13 bases between. This CDR3 is CATSKYRDGNEQFF. Written as DNA, the CDR3 is TGTGCCACCAGCAAGTACAGGGACGGCAATGAGCAGTTCTTC.

The chain is built from TRBV25-1 and TRBJ1-1; D is ambiguous. The CDR3 consists of 12 residues. Germline lookup yields CDR1 MGHDK and CDR2 SYGVNS. V gave up 2 bases and J gave up 10 bases, with 11 bases separating them. The CDR3 coding sequence is TGTGCCAGCAGTGAAGTTCGGGGTGTAGCTTTCTTT. This codes for CASSEVRGVAFF.

The chain employs TRBV4-3 and TRBJ2-1; 7 nucleotides match TRBD1. Germline-derived CDR1 and CDR2 are LGHNA and YSLEER. Germline trimming cut 4 bases from V and 2 bases from J; bases unmatched to any gene: 8. The CDR3 covers 16 residues. The CDR3 nucleotides read TGCGCCAGCAGCCTGTCCGGGACAGTAACCTACAATGAGCAGTTCTTC. Translated, it gives CASSLSGTVTYNEQFF.

The V call is TRBV30, the J call TRBJ2-7; D tentatively reads TRBD1 or TRBD2 (5 bases each). The germline CDR1 and CDR2 sequences are GTSNPN and SVGIG (reference sequence). The CDR3 runs to 15 residues. Trimming took 4 bases from V and 0 from J, leaving 16 bases between them. The CDR3, as DNA: TGTGCCTGGACCAATTCCGCAGGGACCTCCTACGAGCAGTACTTC. This sequence encodes CAWTNSAGTSYEQYF.

This chain joins TRBV14 and TRBJ2-1; 7 nucleotides align to TRBD1. The CDR3 has 15 amino acids. In germline, CDR1 is SGHDN, CDR2 FVKESK. J was trimmed by 2 bases and V by 4 bases; bases with no gene match: 5. CDR3 protein: CASSRDRETYNEQFF. The CDR3 DNA sequence: TGTGCCAGCAGCCGAGACAGGGAAACCTACAATGAGCAGTTCTTC.

This sequence joins TRBV15 and TRBJ2-3; 9 bases are shared with TRBD1. This CDR3 is 16 amino acids long. Germline assignment: CDR1 LNHNV and CDR2 YYDKDF (reference sequence). V lost 1 base, J lost 3 bases, and 5 bases stayed unmatched. The CDR3 DNA reads as TGTGCCACCAGCAGAGGTACAGGGGGCATGACAGATACGCAGTATTTT. Translating it yields CATSRGTGGMTDTQYF.

The chain is built from TRBV19 and TRBJ2-5; either TRBD1 or TRBD2 may supply D (5 bases each). Germline V lookup: CDR1 LNHDA, CDR2 SQIVND (reference sequence). V lost 8 bases and J lost 5, with 12 bases in between. CDR3 length: 12 residues. The CDR3 region has the DNA TGTGCCAGTGCCCCCTGGGGGGAGACCCAGTACTTC. As protein: CASAPWGETQYF.

The chain combines TRBV29-1 with TRBJ1-2; 7 positions match TRBD1. This CDR3 comprises 13 residues. The ends lost 4 bases at V and 2 bases at J; junction bases unmatched: 4. Germline V gives CDR1 SQVTM, CDR2 ANQGSEA. The CDR3 loop reads CSVGQGTNYGYTF. CDR3 in DNA: TGCAGCGTTGGACAGGGCACAAACTATGGCTACACCTTC. Together with reference TRBV29-1 and TRBJ1-2, the CDR3 gives the full variable domain: SAVISQKPSRDICQRGTSLTIQCQVDSQVTMMFWYRQQPGQSLTLIATANQGSEATYESGFVIDKFPISRPNLTFSTLTVSNMSPEDSSIYLCSVGQGTNYGYTFGSGTRLTVV.

The genes are TRBV29-1 and TRBJ2-7; D remains ambiguous. The CDR3 is 14 amino acids. V dropped 7 bases and J dropped 5 bases, with 21 bases sitting between them. Germline CDR1 reads SQVTM; CDR2 reads ANQGSEA. CDR3 DNA: TGCAGCGCTACACCCCTGCCGGGTTCCCACGAGCAGTACTTC. This encodes CSATPLPGSHEQYF.